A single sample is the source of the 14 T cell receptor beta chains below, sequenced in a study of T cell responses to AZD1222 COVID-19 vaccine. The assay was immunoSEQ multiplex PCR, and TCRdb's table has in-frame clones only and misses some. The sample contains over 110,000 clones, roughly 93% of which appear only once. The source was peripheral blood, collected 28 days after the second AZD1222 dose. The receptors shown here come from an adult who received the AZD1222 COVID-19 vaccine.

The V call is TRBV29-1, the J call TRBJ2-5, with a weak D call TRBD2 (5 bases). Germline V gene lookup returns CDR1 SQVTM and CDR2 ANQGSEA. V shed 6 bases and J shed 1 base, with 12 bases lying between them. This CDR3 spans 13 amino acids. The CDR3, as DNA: TGCAGCGTAGACTACGGGGTCCAAGAGACCCAGTACTTC. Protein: CSVDYGVQETQYF.

The CDR3 is CASSNAGNTIYF. The CDR3 nucleotides read TGTGCCAGCAGCAATGCTGGAAACACCATATATTTT. V and J are TRBV12-3 or TRBV12-4 and TRBJ1-3; D unresolved. The V gene lost 6 bases and the J gene lost 2 bases, with 5 bases spanning the gap. This CDR3 comprises 12 residues.

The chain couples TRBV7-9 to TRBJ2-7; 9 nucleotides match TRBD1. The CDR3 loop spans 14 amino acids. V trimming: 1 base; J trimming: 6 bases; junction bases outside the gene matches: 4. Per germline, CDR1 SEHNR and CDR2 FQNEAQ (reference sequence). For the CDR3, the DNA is TGTGCCAGCAGCTTAGTCACAGGGGGCATCGAGCAGTACGTC. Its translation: CASSLVTGGIEQYV.

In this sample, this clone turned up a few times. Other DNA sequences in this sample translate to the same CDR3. The CDR3, as DNA: TGTGCCAGCAGCTACCTTGGGGGCACTGAAGCTTTCTTT. It encodes CASSYLGGTEAFF. The chain couples TRBV7-3 to TRBJ1-1; possible D gene TRBD1, 5 bases. The CDR3 spans 13 residues. The V gene's germline CDR1 is SGHTA and CDR2 FQGTGA. The V and J ends lost 4 bases and 4 bases respectively, with 10 bases between them.

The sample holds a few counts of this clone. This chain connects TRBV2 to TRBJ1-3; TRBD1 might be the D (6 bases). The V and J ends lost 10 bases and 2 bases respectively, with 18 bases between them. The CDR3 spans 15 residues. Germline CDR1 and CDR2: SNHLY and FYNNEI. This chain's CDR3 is CATLGQGKTGNTIYF. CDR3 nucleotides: TGTGCCACTTTAGGGCAGGGGAAAACTGGAAACACCATATATTTT.

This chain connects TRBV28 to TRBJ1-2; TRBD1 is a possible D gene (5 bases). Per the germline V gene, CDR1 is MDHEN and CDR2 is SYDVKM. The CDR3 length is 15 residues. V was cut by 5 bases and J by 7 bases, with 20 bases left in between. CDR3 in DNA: TGTGCCAGCAGTATCTATATGGTAGGGGCAGCTGGCTACACCTTC. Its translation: CASSIYMVGAAGYTF.

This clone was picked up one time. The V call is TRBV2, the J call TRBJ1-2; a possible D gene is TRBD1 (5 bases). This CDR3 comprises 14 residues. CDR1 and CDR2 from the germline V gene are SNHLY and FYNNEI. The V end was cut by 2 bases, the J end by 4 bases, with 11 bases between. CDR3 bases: TGTGCCAGCAGTGAACAGGGCCCGTCCTATGGCTACACCTTC. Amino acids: CASSEQGPSYGYTF.

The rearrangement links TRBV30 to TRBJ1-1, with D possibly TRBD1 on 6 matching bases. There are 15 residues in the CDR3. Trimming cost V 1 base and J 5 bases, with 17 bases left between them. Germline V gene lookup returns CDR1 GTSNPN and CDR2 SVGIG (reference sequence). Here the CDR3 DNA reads TGTGCCTGGAGTGGGACCGCGGGAGGGGGGACTGAAGCTTTCTTT. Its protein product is CAWSGTAGGGTEAFF. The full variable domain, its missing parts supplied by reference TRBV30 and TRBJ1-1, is SQTIHQWPATLVQPVGSPLSLECTVEGTSNPNLYWYRQAAGRGLQLLFYSVGIGQISSEVPQNLSASRPQDRQFILSSKKLLLSDSGFYLCAWSGTAGGGTEAFFGQGTRLTVV.

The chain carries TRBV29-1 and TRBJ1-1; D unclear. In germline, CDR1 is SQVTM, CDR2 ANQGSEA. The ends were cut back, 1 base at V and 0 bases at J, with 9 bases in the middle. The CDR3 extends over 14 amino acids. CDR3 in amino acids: CSVEGTPLNTEAFF. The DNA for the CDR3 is TGCAGCGTTGAAGGAACGCCTCTGAACACTGAAGCTTTCTTT.

The CDR3 region is CASTHFQGRGEQFF. The CDR3 coding sequence is TGTGCCAGCACCCACTTTCAGGGGCGAGGTGAGCAGTTCTTC. The V call is TRBV11-1, the J call TRBJ2-1, with a tentative D call TRBD1 (6 bases). The CDR3 covers 14 residues. V dropped 7 bases and J dropped 9 bases, with 19 bases sitting between them. CDR1 is SGHAT and CDR2 is FQDESV in the germline V gene (reference sequence).

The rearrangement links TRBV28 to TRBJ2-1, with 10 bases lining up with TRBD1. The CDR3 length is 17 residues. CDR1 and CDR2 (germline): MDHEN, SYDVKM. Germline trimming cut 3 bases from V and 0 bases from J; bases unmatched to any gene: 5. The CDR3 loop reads CASSLGTGAGSYNEQFF. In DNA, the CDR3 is TGTGCCAGCAGTTTGGGGACAGGGGCGGGCTCCTACAATGAGCAGTTCTTC.

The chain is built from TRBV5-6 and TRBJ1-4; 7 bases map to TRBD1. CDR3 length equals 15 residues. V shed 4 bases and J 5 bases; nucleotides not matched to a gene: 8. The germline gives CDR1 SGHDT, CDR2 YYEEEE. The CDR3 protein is CASSVRDRANEKLFF. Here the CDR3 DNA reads TGTGCCAGCAGCGTAAGGGACAGAGCAAATGAAAAACTGTTTTTT.

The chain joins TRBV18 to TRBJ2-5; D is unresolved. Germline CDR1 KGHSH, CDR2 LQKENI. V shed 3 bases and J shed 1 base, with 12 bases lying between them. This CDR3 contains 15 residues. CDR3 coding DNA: TGTGCCAGCTCACCGGCGGCCAGTGGCCAAGAGACCCAGTACTTC. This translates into CASSPAASGQETQYF.

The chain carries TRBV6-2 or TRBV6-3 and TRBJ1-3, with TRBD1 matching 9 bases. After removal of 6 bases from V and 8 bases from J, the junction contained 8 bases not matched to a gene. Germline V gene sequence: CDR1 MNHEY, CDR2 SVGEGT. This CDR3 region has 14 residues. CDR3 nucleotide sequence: TGTGCCAGCAGCTCCAGGACAGGGGCTTACACCATATATTTT. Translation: CASSSRTGAYTIYF.